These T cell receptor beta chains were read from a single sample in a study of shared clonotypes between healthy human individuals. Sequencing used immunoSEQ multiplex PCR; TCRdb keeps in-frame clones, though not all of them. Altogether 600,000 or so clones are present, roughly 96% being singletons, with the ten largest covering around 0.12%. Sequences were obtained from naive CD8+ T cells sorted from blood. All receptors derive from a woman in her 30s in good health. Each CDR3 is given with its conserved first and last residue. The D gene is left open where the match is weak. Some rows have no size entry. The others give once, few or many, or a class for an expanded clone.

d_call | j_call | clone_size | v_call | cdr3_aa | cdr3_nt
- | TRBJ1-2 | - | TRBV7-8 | CASSLSQRGLNNYGYTF | TGTGCCAGCAGCTTATCTCAACGGGGGCTTAATAACTATGGCTACACCTTC
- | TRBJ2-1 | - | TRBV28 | CAGARGMIYNEQFF | TGTGCCGGGGCTAGGGGAATGATATACAATGAGCAGTTCTTC
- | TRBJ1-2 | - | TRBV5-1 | CASSPEGGRDTF | TGCGCCAGCAGCCCCGAGGGGGGGAGGGACACCTTC
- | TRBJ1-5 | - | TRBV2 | CASSARVDQPQHF | TGTGCCAGCAGTGCGAGGGTGGATCAGCCCCAGCATTTT
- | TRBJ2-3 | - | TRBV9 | CASSVGPGRSTDTQYF | TGTGCCAGCAGCGTGGGACCAGGTCGCAGCACAGATACGCAGTATTTT
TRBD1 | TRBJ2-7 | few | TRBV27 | CASRAGTGREQYF | TGTGCCAGCAGAGCCGGGACAGGGCGCGAGCAGTACTTC
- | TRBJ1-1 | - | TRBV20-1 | CSASPGREAFF | TGCAGTGCTAGTCCCGGGCGTGAAGCTTTCTTT
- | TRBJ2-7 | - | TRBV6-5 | CASFSAYEQYF | TGTGCCAGCTTCTCAGCCTACGAGCAGTACTTC
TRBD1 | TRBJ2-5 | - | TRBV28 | CASSLWDRVQETQYF | TGTGCCAGCAGTTTATGGGACAGGGTACAAGAGACCCAGTACTTC
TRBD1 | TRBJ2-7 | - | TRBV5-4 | CASRPGQDYEQYF | TGTGCCAGCAGACCGGGACAGGACTACGAGCAGTACTTC
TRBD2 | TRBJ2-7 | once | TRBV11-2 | CASSSTPGLNSEQYF | TGTGCCAGCAGCTCCACTCCGGGACTAAATAGCGAGCAGTACTTC
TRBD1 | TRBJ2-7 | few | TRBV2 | CASTGTDYEQYF | TGTGCCAGCACCGGGACAGACTACGAGCAGTACTTC
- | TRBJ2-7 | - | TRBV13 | CASGPRSLYEQYF | TGTGCCAGCGGACCGAGGTCACTCTACGAGCAGTACTTC
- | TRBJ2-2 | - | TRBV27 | CASSFSTGTGELFF | TGTGCCAGCAGTTTCTCGACGGGGACCGGGGAGCTGTTTTTT
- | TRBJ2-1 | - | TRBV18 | CASSPLPGGDNEQFF | TGTGCCAGCTCACCCCTCCCGGGTGGGGACAATGAGCAGTTCTTC
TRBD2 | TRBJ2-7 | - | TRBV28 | CASTTGLGYEQYF | TGTGCCAGCACCACGGGACTAGGGTACGAGCAGTACTTC
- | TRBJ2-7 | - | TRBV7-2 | CASQSSRPIYASEQYF | TGTGCCAGTCAATCATCTCGGCCCATCTACGCGTCCGAGCAGTACTTC
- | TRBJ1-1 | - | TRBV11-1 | CASGGGVNTEAFF | TGTGCCAGCGGAGGGGGGGTGAACACTGAAGCTTTCTTT
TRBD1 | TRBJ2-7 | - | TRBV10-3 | CACQGTGVSYEQYF | TGTGCCTGTCAGGGGACAGGGGTATCCTACGAGCAGTACTTC
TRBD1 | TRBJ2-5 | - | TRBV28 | CASSFGQGVVGTETQYF | TGTGCCAGCAGTTTTGGGCAGGGGGTGGTAGGAACTGAGACCCAGTACTTC
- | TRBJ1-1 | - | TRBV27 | CASSLMFGPNTEAFF | TGTGCCAGCAGTTTAATGTTTGGACCGAACACTGAAGCTTTCTTT
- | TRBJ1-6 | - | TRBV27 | CASSPGGPLHF | TGTGCCAGTTCCCCCGGGGGACCCCTCCACTTT
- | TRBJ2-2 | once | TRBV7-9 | CANTMDPNTGELFF | TGTGCCAACACGATGGATCCGAACACCGGGGAGCTGTTTTTT
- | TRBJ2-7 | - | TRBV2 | CASREQPYEQYF | TGTGCCAGCAGAGAGCAGCCCTACGAGCAGTACTTC
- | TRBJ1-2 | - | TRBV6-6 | CASSYSVNENYGYTF | TGTGCCAGCAGTTACTCGGTCAACGAGAACTATGGCTACACCTTC
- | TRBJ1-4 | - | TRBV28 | CASSPRWAGEKLFF | TGTGCCAGCAGCCCTCGCTGGGCGGGGGAAAAACTGTTTTTT
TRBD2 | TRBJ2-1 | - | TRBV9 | CASSHHVGGSSYNEQFF | TGTGCCAGCAGCCACCACGTGGGGGGGTCGTCCTACAATGAGCAGTTCTTC
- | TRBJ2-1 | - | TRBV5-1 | CASSFVRYNEQFF | TGCGCCAGCAGCTTTGTGCGGTACAATGAGCAGTTCTTC
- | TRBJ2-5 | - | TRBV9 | CASSVGSSQETQYF | TGTGCCAGCAGCGTAGGGTCCAGCCAAGAGACCCAGTACTTC
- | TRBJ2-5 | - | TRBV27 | CASSSGLEQYF | TGTGCCAGCAGTTCAGGGCTTGAGCAGTACTTC
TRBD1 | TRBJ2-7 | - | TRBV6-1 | CASSKGGTGSLEYEQYF | TGTGCCAGCAGTAAAGGGGGGACAGGGAGTTTGGAATACGAGCAGTACTTC
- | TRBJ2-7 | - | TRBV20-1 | CSALRGYEQYF | TGCAGTGCCTTACGTGGTTACGAGCAGTACTTC
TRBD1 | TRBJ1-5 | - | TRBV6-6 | CASSYRDSSNQPQHF | TGTGCCAGCAGTTACCGGGACAGTAGCAATCAGCCCCAGCATTTT
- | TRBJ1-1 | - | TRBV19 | CASGLSRPGSTEAFF | TGTGCCAGTGGCCTAAGTAGGCCTGGAAGCACTGAAGCTTTCTTT
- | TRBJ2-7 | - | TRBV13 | CASSLGRGAYEQYF | TGTGCCAGCAGCTTAGGCAGGGGGGCCTACGAGCAGTACTTC
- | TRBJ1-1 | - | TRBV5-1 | CASSFGEGAFF | TGCGCCAGCAGCTTTGGGGAGGGCGCTTTCTTT
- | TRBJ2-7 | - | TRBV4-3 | CASSRSVSYEQYF | TGCGCCAGCAGCCGCTCGGTGTCCTACGAGCAGTACTTC
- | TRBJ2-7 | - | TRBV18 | CASSPQFGGQDSYEQYF | TGTGCCAGCTCACCACAGTTTGGGGGCCAGGACTCCTACGAGCAGTACTTC
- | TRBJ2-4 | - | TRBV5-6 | CASSLLDTKNIQYF | TGTGCCAGCAGCTTGTTGGACACCAAAAACATTCAGTACTTC
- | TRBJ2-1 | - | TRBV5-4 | CASSFRGEQFF | TGTGCCAGCAGCTTCCGGGGTGAGCAGTTCTTC
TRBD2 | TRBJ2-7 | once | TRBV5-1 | CASSSGPEGSYEQYF | TGCGCCAGCTCTAGCGGGCCCGAGGGCTCCTACGAGCAGTACTTC
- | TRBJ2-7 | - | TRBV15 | CATRLQENSYEQYF | TGTGCCACCAGACTCCAGGAGAACTCCTACGAGCAGTACTTC
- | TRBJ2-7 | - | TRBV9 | CASSRDGAEQYF | TGTGCCAGCAGCCGGGACGGAGCGGAGCAGTACTTC
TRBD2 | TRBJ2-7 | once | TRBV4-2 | CASSQDGGLVEIEYF | TGTGCCAGCAGCCAAGATGGGGGACTAGTGGAGATAGAGTACTTC
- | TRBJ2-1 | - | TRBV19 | CASSIDLGVVFSNEQFF | TGTGCCAGTAGTATAGATCTAGGCGTAGTGTTTTCCAATGAGCAGTTCTTC
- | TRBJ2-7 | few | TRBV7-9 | CASSFDSYEQYF | TGTGCCAGCAGCTTTGACAGCTACGAGCAGTACTTC
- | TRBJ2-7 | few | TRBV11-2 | CASNLGPHEQYF | TGTGCCAGCAACTTAGGCCCCCACGAGCAGTACTTC
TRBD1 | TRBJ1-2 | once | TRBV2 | CASSWTGANYGYTF | TGTGCCAGCAGCTGGACAGGTGCTAACTATGGCTACACCTTC
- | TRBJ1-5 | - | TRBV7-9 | CASSFGRTQPQHF | TGTGCCAGCAGCTTCGGACGTACTCAGCCCCAGCATTTT
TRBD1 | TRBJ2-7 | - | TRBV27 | CASSWGDRSSYEQYF | TGTGCCAGCAGCTGGGGGGACAGGTCCTCCTACGAGCAGTACTTC
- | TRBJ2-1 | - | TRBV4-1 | CASSQDRGSYNEQFF | TGCGCCAGCAGCCAAGATCGAGGGTCCTACAATGAGCAGTTCTTC
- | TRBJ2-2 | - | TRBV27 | CARRDTPKTNTGELFF | TGTGCCAGGAGGGACACTCCTAAAACCAACACCGGGGAGCTGTTTTTT
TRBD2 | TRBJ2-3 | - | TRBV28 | CASSTMVGGTDTQYF | TGTGCCAGCAGTACGATGGTGGGAGGGACAGATACGCAGTATTTT
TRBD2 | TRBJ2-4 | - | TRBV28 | CASSPLAGPNIQYF | TGTGCCAGCAGTCCCCTAGCGGGGCCAAACATTCAGTACTTC
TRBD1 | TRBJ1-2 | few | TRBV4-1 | CASSQDRTGTGGDGYTF | TGCGCCAGCAGCCAAGATAGAACCGGGACAGGGGGCGATGGCTACACCTTC
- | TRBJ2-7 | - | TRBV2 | CASSTYSGEQYF | TGTGCCAGCAGTACCTACTCGGGAGAGCAGTACTTC
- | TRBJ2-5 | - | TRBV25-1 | CASSSWMGETQYF | TGTGCCAGCAGTTCGTGGATGGGAGAGACCCAGTACTTC
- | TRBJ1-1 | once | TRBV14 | CASSLLPRMNTEAFF | TGTGCCAGCAGCCTCCTCCCGAGGATGAACACTGAAGCTTTCTTT